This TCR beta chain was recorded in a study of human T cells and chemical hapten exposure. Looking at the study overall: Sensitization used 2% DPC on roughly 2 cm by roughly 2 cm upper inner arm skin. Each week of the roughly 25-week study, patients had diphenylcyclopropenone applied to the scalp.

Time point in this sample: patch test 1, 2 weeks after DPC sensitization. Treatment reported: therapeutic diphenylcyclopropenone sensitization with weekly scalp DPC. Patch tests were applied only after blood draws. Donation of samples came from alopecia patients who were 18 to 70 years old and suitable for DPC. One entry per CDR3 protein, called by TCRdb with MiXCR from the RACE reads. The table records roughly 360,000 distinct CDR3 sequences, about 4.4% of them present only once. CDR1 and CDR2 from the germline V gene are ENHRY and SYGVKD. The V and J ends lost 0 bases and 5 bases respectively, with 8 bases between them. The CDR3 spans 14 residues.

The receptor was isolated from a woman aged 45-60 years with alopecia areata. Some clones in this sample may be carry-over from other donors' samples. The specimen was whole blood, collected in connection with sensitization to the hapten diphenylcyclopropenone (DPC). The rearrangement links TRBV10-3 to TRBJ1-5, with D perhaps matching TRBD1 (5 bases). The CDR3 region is CAISESSGDQPQHF. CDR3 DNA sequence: TGTGCCATCAGTGAGTCATCGGGGGATCAGCCCCAGCATTTT.